The T cell receptor beta chain described here comes from a study of T-cell memory formation after mild COVID-19. V lost 5 bases and J lost 6; bases outside the gene matches: 20. The CDR3 sequence is 19 residues long. Per the germline V gene, CDR1 is SGHVS and CDR2 is FNYEAQ. This clonotype has ten or more counts. One entry per CDR3 protein, called by TCRdb with MiXCR from the 5' RACE reads. The repertoire holds roughly 450,000 distinct CDR3 sequences, with about 18% as singletons. Sequenced: PBMCs or a T cell subset sorted from them (not recorded which). The source is an adult woman who had mild COVID-19 (a few samples of this study predate the infection). Cell type and time point are not known. The chain has TRBV7-6 and TRBJ2-1, with TRBD1 matching 9 bases. For the CDR3, the DNA is TGTGCCAGCAGCCTCTATAGGACGCCCGGGACAGGGATGGTCAATGAGCAGTTCTTC. It encodes CASSLYRTPGTGMVNEQFF.